Listed below are T cell receptor beta chains from one sample, sequenced in a study of T-cell reconstitution after alpha-beta-depleted transplantation in children. TCRdb analysed the PCR reads with MiXCR anew, one entry per CDR3 protein. The table records roughly 350,000 distinct CDR3 sequences, roughly 15% of them present only once. The source was PBMCs, mostly from graft donor cells, collected 360 days after TCRalphabeta/CD19-depleted stem cell transplant. These receptors all come from a male patient aged 2-10 years who had a stem cell transplant for acute lymphoblastic leukemia, so the T cells may come from the graft donor. Both conserved end residues are part of each CDR3.

V: TRBV29-1
J: TRBJ2-2
CDR3: CSGGLAGGSGELFF

V: TRBV11-2
J: TRBJ2-6
CDR3: CASSLFTVGGSGANVLTF

V: TRBV28
J: TRBJ2-7
CDR3: CASSLLSGTPSYEQYF

V: TRBV28
J: TRBJ1-2
CDR3: CASSSRDRDYGYTF

V: TRBV27
J: TRBJ1-6
CDR3: CASRMTLNSPLHF

V: TRBV20-1
J: TRBJ2-1
CDR3: CSARDISGGESQSSYNEQFF

V: TRBV28
J: TRBJ2-7
CDR3: CASSLSDRYAEQYF

V: TRBV4-3
J: TRBJ1-2
CDR3: CASSPIGTNYGYTF

V: TRBV11-2
J: TRBJ2-5
CDR3: CASSLTGGQHFPETQYF

V: TRBV15
J: TRBJ1-5
CDR3: CATSRSGGYQPQHF